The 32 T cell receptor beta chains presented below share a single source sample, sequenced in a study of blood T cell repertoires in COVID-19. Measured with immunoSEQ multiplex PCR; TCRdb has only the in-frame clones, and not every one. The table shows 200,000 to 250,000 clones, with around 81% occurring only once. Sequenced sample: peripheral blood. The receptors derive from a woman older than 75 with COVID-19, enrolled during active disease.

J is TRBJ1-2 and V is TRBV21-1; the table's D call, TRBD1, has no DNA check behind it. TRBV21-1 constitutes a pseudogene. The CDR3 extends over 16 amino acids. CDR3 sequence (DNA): TGTGCCAGCAGCGTGGGGGCCTCTCGGGGTCTATATGGCTACACCTTC. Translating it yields CASSVGASRGLYGYTF.

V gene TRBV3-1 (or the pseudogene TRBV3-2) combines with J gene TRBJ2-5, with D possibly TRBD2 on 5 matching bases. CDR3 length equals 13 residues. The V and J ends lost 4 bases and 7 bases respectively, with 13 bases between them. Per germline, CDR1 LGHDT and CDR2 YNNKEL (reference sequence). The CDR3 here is CASSPRRGVTQYF. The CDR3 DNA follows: TGTGCCAGCAGCCCCCGACGGGGAGTGACCCAGTACTTC.

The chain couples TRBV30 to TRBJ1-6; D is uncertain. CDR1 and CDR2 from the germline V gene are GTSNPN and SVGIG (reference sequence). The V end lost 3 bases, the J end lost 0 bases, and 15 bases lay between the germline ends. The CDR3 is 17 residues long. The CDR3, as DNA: TGTGCCTGGAGGGTACGGGCGGGGAGCTCCTATAATTCACCCCTCCACTTT. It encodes CAWRVRAGSSYNSPLHF. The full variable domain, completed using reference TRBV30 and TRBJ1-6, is SQTIHQWPATLVQPVGSPLSLECTVEGTSNPNLYWYRQAAGRGLQLLFYSVGIGQISSEVPQNLSASRPQDRQFILSSKKLLLSDSGFYLCAWRVRAGSSYNSPLHFGNGTRLTVT.

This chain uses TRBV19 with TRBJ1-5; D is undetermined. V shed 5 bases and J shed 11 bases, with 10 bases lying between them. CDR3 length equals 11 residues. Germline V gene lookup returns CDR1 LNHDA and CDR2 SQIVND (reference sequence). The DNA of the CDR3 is TGTGCCAGTAGTCCCCGAGTGGCCCAGCATTTT. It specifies CASSPRVAQHF.

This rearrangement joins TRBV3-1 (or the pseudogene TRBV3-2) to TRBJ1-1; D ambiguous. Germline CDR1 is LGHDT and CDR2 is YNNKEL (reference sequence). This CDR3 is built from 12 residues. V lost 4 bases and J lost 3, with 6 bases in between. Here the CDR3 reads CASSLGYTEAFF. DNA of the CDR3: TGTGCCAGCAGCCTCGGGTACACTGAAGCTTTCTTT.

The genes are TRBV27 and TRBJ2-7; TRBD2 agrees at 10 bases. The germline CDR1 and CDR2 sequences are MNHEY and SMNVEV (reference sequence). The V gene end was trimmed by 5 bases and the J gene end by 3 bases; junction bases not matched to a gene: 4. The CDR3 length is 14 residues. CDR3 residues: CASSPRTSGYEQYF. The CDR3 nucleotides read TGTGCCAGCAGTCCCAGGACTAGCGGCTACGAGCAGTACTTC.

The CDR3 reads CASSVGTSGYNEQFF. Here the CDR3 DNA reads TGTGCCAGCAGCGTGGGGACTAGCGGGTACAATGAGCAGTTCTTC. This chain uses TRBV3-1 (or the pseudogene TRBV3-2) with TRBJ2-1, with TRBD2 matching 12 bases. This CDR3 region has 15 residues. Germline CDR1 LGHDT, CDR2 YNNKEL (reference sequence). The trim removed 5 bases at V and 4 bases at J, leaving 3 bases unmatched.

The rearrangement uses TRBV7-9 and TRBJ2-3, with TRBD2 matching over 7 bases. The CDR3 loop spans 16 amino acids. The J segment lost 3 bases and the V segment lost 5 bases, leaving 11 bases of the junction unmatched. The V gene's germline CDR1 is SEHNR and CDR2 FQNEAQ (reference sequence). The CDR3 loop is CASSNGLVASTDTQYF. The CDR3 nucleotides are TGTGCCAGCAGCAATGGACTAGTGGCGTCGACAGATACGCAGTATTTT.

CDR3 sequence: CASSSQGLAGNNEQFF. The CDR3 DNA sequence: TGTGCCAGCAGCTCCCAGGGACTAGCGGGCAACAATGAGCAGTTCTTC. The V call is TRBV7-3, the J call TRBJ2-1, with 12 nucleotides matching TRBD2. The V gene end was trimmed by 4 bases and the J gene end by 5 bases; junction bases not matched to a gene: 6. Germline V gene data show CDR1 as SGHTA and CDR2 as FQGTGA. CDR3 length: 16 amino acids.

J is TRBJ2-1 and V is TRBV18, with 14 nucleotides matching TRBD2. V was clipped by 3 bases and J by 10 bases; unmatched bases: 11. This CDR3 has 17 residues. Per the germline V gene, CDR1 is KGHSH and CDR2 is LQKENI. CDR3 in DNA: TGTGCCAGCTCACCTCCTCCGGGACTAGCGGGAGTGGGAGAGCAGTTCTTC. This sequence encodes CASSPPPGLAGVGEQFF.

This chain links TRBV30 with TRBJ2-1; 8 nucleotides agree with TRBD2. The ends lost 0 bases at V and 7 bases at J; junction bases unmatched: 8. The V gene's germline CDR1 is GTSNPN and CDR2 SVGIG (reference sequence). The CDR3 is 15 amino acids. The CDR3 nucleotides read TGTGCCTGGAGTGTACTAGCGGTGGGGGTAAATGAGCAGTTCTTC. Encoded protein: CAWSVLAVGVNEQFF.

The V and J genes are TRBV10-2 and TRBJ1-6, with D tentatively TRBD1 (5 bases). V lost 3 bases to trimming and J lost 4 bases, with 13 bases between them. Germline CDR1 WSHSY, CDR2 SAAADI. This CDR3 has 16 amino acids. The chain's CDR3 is CASSDESQVYNSPLHF. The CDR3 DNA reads TGCGCCAGCAGTGATGAATCACAGGTTTATAATTCACCCCTCCACTTT.

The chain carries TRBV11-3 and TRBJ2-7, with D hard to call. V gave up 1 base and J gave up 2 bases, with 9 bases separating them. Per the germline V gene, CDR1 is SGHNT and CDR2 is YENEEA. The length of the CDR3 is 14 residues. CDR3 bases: TGTGCCAGCAGCTTAGGACTCACCCCCTACGAGCAGTACTTC. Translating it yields CASSLGLTPYEQYF.

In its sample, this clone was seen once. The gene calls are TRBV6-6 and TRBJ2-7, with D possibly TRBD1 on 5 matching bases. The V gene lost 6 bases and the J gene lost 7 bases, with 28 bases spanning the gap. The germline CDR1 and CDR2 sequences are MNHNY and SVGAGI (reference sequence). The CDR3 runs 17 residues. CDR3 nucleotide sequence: TGTGCCAGCAGCCGATCGCCCAGACAGTCGGGCGTTCGAGAGCAGTACTTC. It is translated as CASSRSPRQSGVREQYF.

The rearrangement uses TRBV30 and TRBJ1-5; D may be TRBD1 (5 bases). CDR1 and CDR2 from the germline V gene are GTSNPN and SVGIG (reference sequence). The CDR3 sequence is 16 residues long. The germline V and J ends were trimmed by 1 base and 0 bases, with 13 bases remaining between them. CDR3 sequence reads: CAWSEVSGGSNQPQHF. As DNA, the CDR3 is TGTGCCTGGAGTGAGGTGTCGGGGGGTAGCAATCAGCCCCAGCATTTT.

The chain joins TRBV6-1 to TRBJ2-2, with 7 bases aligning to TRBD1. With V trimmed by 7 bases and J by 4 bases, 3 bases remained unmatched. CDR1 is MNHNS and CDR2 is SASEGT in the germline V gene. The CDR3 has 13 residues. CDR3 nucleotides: TGTGCCAGCATCCGACAGGGCACCGGGGAGCTGTTTTTT. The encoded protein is CASIRQGTGELFF.

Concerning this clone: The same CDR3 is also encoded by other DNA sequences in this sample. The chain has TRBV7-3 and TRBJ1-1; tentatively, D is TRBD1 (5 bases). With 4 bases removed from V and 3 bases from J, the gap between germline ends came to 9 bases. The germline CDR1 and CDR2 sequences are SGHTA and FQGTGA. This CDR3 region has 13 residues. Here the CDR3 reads CASSSQGDTEAFF. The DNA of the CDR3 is TGTGCCAGCAGCTCACAAGGGGACACTGAAGCTTTCTTT.

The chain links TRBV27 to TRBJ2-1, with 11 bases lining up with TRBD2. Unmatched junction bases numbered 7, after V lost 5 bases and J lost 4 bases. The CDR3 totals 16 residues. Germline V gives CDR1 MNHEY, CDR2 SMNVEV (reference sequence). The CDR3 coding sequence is TGTGCCAGCAGTCCTTTGACTAGCGGGGTTTACAATGAGCAGTTCTTC. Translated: CASSPLTSGVYNEQFF.

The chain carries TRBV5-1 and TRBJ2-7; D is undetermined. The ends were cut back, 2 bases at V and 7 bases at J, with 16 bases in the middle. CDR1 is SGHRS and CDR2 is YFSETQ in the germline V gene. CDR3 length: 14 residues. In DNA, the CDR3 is TGCGCCAGCAGCTTCGGAGCATCTTCTCGAGAGCAGTACTTC. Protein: CASSFGASSREQYF. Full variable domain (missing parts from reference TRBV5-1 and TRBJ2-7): KAGVTQTPRYLIKTRGQQVTLSCSPISGHRSVSWYQQTPGQGLQFLFEYFSETQRNKGNFPGRFSGRQFSNSRSEMNVSTLELGDSALYLCASSFGASSREQYFGPGTRLTVT.

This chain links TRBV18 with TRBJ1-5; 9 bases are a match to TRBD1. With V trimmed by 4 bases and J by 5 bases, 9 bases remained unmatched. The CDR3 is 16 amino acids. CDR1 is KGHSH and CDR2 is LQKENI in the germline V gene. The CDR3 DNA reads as TGTGCCAGCTCACAGGGGACAGGGAGGCGAGATCAGCCCCAGCATTTT. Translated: CASSQGTGRRDQPQHF.

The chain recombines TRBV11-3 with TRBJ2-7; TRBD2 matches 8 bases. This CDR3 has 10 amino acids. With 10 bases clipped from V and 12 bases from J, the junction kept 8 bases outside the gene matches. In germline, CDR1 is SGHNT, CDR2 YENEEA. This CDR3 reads CAKPREGRYF. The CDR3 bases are TGTGCCAAGCCCCGGGAGGGGCGGTACTTC.

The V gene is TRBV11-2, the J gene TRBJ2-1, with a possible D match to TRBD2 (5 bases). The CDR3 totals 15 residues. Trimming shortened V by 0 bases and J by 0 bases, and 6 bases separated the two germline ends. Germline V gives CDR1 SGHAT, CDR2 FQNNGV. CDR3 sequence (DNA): TGTGCCAGCAGCTTAGAAGGGAGCTCCTACAATGAGCAGTTCTTC. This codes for CASSLEGSSYNEQFF.

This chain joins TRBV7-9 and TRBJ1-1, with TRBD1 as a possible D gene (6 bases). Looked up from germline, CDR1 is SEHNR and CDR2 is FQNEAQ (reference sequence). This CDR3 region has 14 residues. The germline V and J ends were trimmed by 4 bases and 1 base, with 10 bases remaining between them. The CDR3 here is CASSSVRGNTEAFF. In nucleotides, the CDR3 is TGTGCCAGCAGCTCGGTCAGGGGGAACACTGAAGCTTTCTTT.

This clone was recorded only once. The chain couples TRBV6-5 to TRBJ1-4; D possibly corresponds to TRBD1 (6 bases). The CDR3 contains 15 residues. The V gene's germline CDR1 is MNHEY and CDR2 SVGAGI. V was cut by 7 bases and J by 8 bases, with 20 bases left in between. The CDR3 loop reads CASTLRGGLEEKLFF. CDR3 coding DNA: TGTGCCAGCACCCTGAGGGGGGGGTTAGAGGAAAAACTGTTTTTT.

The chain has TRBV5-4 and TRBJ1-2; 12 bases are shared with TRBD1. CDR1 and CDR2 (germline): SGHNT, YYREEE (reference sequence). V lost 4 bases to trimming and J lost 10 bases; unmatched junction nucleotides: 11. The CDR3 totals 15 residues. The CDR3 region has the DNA TGTGCCAGCAGCACCCGTCAGGGACAGGGGGCCGCCTACACCTTC. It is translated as CASSTRQGQGAAYTF. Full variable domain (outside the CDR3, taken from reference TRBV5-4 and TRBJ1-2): ETGVTQSPTHLIKTRGQQVTLRCSSQSGHNTVSWYQQALGQGPQFIFQYYREEENGRGNFPPRFSGLQFPNYSSELNVNALELDDSALYLCASSTRQGQGAAYTFGSGTRLTVV.

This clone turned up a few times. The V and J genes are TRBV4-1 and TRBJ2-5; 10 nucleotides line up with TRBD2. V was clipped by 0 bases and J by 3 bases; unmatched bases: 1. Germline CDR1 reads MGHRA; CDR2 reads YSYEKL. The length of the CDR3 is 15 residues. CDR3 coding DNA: TGCGCCAGCAGCCAAGATACTAGCGGGAAAGAGACCCAGTACTTC. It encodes CASSQDTSGKETQYF.

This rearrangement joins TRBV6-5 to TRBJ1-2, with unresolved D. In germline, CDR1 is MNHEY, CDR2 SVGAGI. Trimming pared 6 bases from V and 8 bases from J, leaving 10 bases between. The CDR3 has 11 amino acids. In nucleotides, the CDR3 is TGTGCCAGCAGCCCCCCCCTGGGCTACACCTTC. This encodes CASSPPLGYTF.

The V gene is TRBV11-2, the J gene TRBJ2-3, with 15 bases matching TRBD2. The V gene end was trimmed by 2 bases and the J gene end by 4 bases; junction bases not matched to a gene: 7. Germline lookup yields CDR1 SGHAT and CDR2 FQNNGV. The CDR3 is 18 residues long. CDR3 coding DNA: TGTGCCAGCAGCTTATTCGGACTAGCGGGGGGGCAGGCAGATACGCAGTATTTT. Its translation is CASSLFGLAGGQADTQYF.

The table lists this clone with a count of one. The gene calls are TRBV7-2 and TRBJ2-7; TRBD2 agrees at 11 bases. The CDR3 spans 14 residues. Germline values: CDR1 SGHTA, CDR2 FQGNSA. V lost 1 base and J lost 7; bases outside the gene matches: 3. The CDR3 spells CASSLGGLAGEQYF. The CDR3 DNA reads TGTGCCAGCAGCTTAGGAGGACTAGCGGGTGAGCAGTACTTC.

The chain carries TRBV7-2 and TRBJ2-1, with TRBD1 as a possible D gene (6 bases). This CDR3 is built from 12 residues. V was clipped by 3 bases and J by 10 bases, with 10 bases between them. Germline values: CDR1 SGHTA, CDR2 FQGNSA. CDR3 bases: TGTGCCAGCAGCTTCTATAGGGGGGAGCAGTTCTTC. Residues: CASSFYRGEQFF. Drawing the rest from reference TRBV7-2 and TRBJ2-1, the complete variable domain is GAGVSQSPSNKVTEKGKDVELRCDPISGHTALYWYRQSLGQGLEFLIYFQGNSAPDKSGLPSDRFSAERTGGSVSTLTIQRTQQEDSAVYLCASSFYRGEQFFGPGTRLTVL.

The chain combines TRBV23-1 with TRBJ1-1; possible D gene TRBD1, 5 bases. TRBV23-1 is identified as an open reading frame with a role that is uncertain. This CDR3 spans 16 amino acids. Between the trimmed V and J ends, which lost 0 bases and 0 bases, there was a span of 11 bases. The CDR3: CASSQSKGHMNTEAFF. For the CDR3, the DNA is TGCGCCAGCAGTCAATCGAAGGGGCACATGAACACTGAAGCTTTCTTT.

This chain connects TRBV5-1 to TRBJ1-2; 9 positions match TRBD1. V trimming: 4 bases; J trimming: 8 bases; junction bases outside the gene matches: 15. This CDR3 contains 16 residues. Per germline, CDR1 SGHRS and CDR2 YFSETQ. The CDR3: CASSPGTGKMAEGYTF. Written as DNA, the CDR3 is TGCGCCAGCAGCCCGGGGACAGGGAAAATGGCAGAAGGCTACACCTTC. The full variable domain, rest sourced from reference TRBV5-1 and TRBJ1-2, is KAGVTQTPRYLIKTRGQQVTLSCSPISGHRSVSWYQQTPGQGLQFLFEYFSETQRNKGNFPGRFSGRQFSNSRSEMNVSTLELGDSALYLCASSPGTGKMAEGYTFGSGTRLTVV.